The 27 T cell receptor beta chains below all came from one sample that was sequenced in a study of beta chain features in type 1 diabetes. These TCRs' antigens remain unknown. Study results and caveats: In every one of the four CD4+ subsets, TCRB CDR3s were moderately but significantly shorter in Type 1 diabetes patients.

Expressed TCRB transcripts were sequenced after all isolated RNA was converted to cDNA. Produced via immunoSEQ multiplex PCR; TCRdb's table is partial and in-frame only. The sample holds some 240,000 clones, 16% seen once. Sequencing was done on a sample of naive CD4+ T cells from blood. Source of these receptors: a young man with type 1 diabetes.

The rearrangement links TRBV30 to TRBJ2-1; the D gene is possibly TRBD2 (5 bases). V was clipped by 0 bases and J by 8 bases, with 8 bases between them. Germline CDR1 GTSNPN, CDR2 SVGIG (reference sequence). The CDR3 sequence is 12 residues long. The CDR3 reads CAWSVSGYEQFF. The DNA for the CDR3 is TGTGCCTGGAGTGTAAGCGGCTATGAGCAGTTCTTC.

This clone was observed a handful of times. The rearrangement uses TRBV19 and TRBJ2-7; D is possibly TRBD2 (6 bases). Germline lookup yields CDR1 LNHDA and CDR2 SQIVND (reference sequence). Trimming removed 7 bases from V and 2 bases from J, with 15 bases in between. This CDR3 contains 14 residues. DNA of the CDR3: TGTGCCAGTACGCGGGGAGCAGAAGCCTACGAGCAGTACTTC. Amino acids: CASTRGAEAYEQYF.

J is TRBJ2-5 and V is TRBV9, with a weak D call TRBD1 (6 bases). The CDR3 covers 16 residues. V lost 1 base and J lost 0, with 13 bases in between. Germline CDR1 is SGDLS and CDR2 is YYNGEE. The CDR3 DNA reads as TGTGCCAGCAGCGTATATTCGGACAGACACCAAGAGACCCAGTACTTC. Protein: CASSVYSDRHQETQYF.

About this clone itself: Other nucleotide sequences in the sample specify the same CDR3. The chain links TRBV7-9 to TRBJ2-5, with no clear D. The V end was cut by 6 bases, the J end by 1 base, with 3 bases between. Germline assignment: CDR1 SEHNR and CDR2 FQNEAQ (reference sequence). The CDR3 consists of 11 residues. CDR3 DNA: TGTGCCAGCAGTCGCCAAGAGACCCAGTACTTC. Residues: CASSRQETQYF.

The V gene is TRBV28, the J gene TRBJ1-1; D unclear. Germline lookup yields CDR1 MDHEN and CDR2 SYDVKM. The CDR3 is 11 amino acids. The V end was cut by 10 bases, the J end by 8 bases, with 14 bases between. CDR3 amino acids: CATVGRGEAFF. For the CDR3, the DNA is TGTGCCACGGTTGGGAGAGGGGAAGCTTTCTTT.

The chain couples TRBV5-1 to TRBJ2-5; no clear D. This CDR3 has 11 residues. Germline V gene data show CDR1 as SGHRS and CDR2 as YFSETQ. The V end was cut by 5 bases, the J end by 2 bases, with 4 bases between. The CDR3 sequence: CASREQETQYF. CDR3 nucleotide sequence: TGCGCCAGCAGGGAGCAAGAGACCCAGTACTTC.

The chain combines TRBV6-1 with TRBJ2-1; 10 nucleotides match TRBD1. V was clipped by 6 bases and J by 7 bases; unmatched bases: 9. Germline V gene lookup returns CDR1 MNHNS and CDR2 SASEGT. The CDR3 sequence is 15 residues long. CDR3 DNA: TGTGCCAGCAGAAGTTCCGGGACAGGGGCTAATGAGCAGTTCTTC. Protein product: CASRSSGTGANEQFF.

V is TRBV30 and J is TRBJ2-5; D uncertain. In germline, CDR1 is GTSNPN, CDR2 SVGIG (reference sequence). V gave up 7 bases and J gave up 5 bases, with 14 bases separating them. The CDR3 loop spans 12 amino acids. The CDR3 DNA reads TGTGCCTTCCAGTTGGAGAGGGAGACCCAGTACTTC. This gives the protein CAFQLERETQYF.

This clone has more than one count but fewer than ten. This sequence joins TRBV29-1 and TRBJ2-7; TRBD2 agrees at 7 bases. The CDR3 has 15 amino acids. Germline CDR1 is SQVTM and CDR2 is ANQGSEA. The J segment lost 0 bases and the V segment lost 4 bases, leaving 9 bases of the junction unmatched. CDR3 region: CSVVGGVESSYEQYF. The CDR3 region has the DNA TGCAGCGTTGTGGGAGGGGTCGAGAGCTCCTACGAGCAGTACTTC.

This sequence joins TRBV6-6 and TRBJ1-1; 8 bases match TRBD1. The germline V gene has CDR1 MNHNY and CDR2 SVGAGI (reference sequence). The J segment lost 5 bases and the V segment lost 6 bases, leaving 8 bases of the junction unmatched. The CDR3 runs 14 residues. Written as DNA, the CDR3 is TGTGCCAGCAGCTACGGACAGGGTTCGACTGAAGCTTTCTTT. Protein sequence: CASSYGQGSTEAFF.

This clone was seen more than once but under ten times. The rearrangement joins TRBV29-1 to TRBJ2-5, with TRBD1 matching over 8 bases. The trim removed 6 bases at V and 5 bases at J, leaving 14 bases unmatched. Germline CDR1 is SQVTM and CDR2 is ANQGSEA. CDR3 size: 15 residues. CDR3 DNA: TGCAGCGTCCTCCCAAACAGGGGGGCGGGTGAGACCCAGTACTTC. This translates into CSVLPNRGAGETQYF.

This clone was detected only a few times. This chain links TRBV5-4 with TRBJ2-1; D is unclear. V lost 3 bases to trimming and J lost 7 bases, with 17 bases between them. This CDR3 is built from 15 residues. Per germline, CDR1 SGHNT and CDR2 YYREEE (reference sequence). The CDR3 loop is CASSSRARAQNEQFF. DNA for the CDR3: TGTGCCAGCAGCTCGAGAGCCCGGGCACAAAATGAGCAGTTCTTC.

There are a few counts of this clone. The CDR3 loop is CASSPTPDDEQFF. The CDR3 nucleotides are TGTGCCAGCAGTCCGACCCCCGACGATGAGCAGTTCTTC. J is TRBJ2-1 and V is TRBV13, with no clear D. The CDR3 contains 13 residues. Germline V gene data show CDR1 as PRHDT and CDR2 as FYEKMQ (reference sequence). V lost 6 bases, J lost 8 bases, and 14 bases lay in between.

This clone was recorded a few times. The chain is built from TRBV28 and TRBJ2-2, with 9 positions matching TRBD1. Germline values: CDR1 MDHEN, CDR2 SYDVKM. The CDR3 runs 16 residues. With V trimmed by 2 bases and J by 4 bases, 5 bases remained unmatched. Written as DNA, the CDR3 is TGTGCCAGCAGTTTAAACTGGGACAGGGTCACCGGGGAGCTGTTTTTT. Its protein is CASSLNWDRVTGELFF.

V is TRBV4-3 and J is TRBJ2-1; D may be TRBD2 (5 bases). The V end lost 3 bases, the J end lost 2 bases, and 8 bases lay between the germline ends. CDR1 and CDR2 from the germline V gene are LGHNA and YSLEER. This CDR3 region has 14 residues. CDR3 residues: CASSQEDPYNEQFF. Here the CDR3 DNA reads TGCGCCAGCAGCCAGGAGGACCCCTACAATGAGCAGTTCTTC.

The chain couples TRBV7-2 to TRBJ2-7, with D unclear. This CDR3 contains 12 residues. In germline, CDR1 is SGHTA, CDR2 FQGNSA. V lost 6 bases to trimming and J lost 0 bases, with 6 bases between them. CDR3: CASRFSSYEQYF. DNA for the CDR3: TGTGCCAGCAGGTTTAGCTCCTACGAGCAGTACTTC.

The chain joins TRBV30 to TRBJ2-3; D not certain. Germline CDR1 and CDR2: GTSNPN and SVGIG (reference sequence). V was shortened by 4 bases and J by 3 bases, with 17 bases between the two germline ends. This CDR3 is 15 amino acids long. Here the CDR3 DNA reads TGTGCCTGGACCGTCGGTAACAGAGTGACAGATACGCAGTATTTT. Translation: CAWTVGNRVTDTQYF.

CDR3 loop: CATRTEDTEAFF. For the CDR3, the DNA is TGTGCCACCAGGACGGAAGACACTGAAGCTTTCTTT. J is TRBJ1-1 and V is TRBV10-3; D gene ambiguous. V was pared by 10 bases and J by 3 bases, with 12 bases between. The CDR3 is 12 residues long. Germline V lookup: CDR1 ENHRY, CDR2 SYGVKD.

V gene TRBV23-1 combines with J gene TRBJ2-1, with 8 positions matching TRBD2. TRBV23-1 is designated an ORF whose function remains uncertain. This CDR3 has 17 residues. Losses at the gene ends were 0 bases for V and 7 bases for J; bases not matched to a gene: 11. The CDR3 sequence: CASSQSYHKRESNEQFF. CDR3 in DNA: TGCGCCAGCAGTCAATCGTATCACAAGCGGGAGTCGAATGAGCAGTTCTTC.

This chain uses TRBV27 with TRBJ1-1; a weak D match, TRBD1 (6 bases). V was trimmed by 6 bases and J by 2 bases, leaving 10 bases between them. In germline, CDR1 is MNHEY, CDR2 SMNVEV (reference sequence). This CDR3 contains 13 residues. The CDR3: CASSAQGNTEAFF. CDR3 DNA sequence: TGTGCCAGCAGCGCACAGGGCAACACTGAAGCTTTCTTT.

V and J are TRBV7-2 and TRBJ2-5, with 7 nucleotides matching TRBD1. Germline V gene lookup returns CDR1 SGHTA and CDR2 FQGNSA. The CDR3 sequence is 14 residues long. The V gene end was trimmed by 5 bases and the J gene end by 2 bases; junction bases not matched to a gene: 5. The CDR3 nucleotides read TGTGCCAGCAGCACGTGGACAGGACAAGAGACCCAGTACTTC. Its protein is CASSTWTGQETQYF.

The chain carries TRBV4-1 and TRBJ2-3; D unclear. The CDR3 length is 14 residues. V lost 0 bases, J lost 6 bases, and 10 bases lay in between. Germline lookup yields CDR1 MGHRA and CDR2 YSYEKL. The CDR3 region is CASSQDPHPDTQYF. CDR3 coding DNA: TGCGCCAGCAGCCAAGATCCTCATCCGGATACGCAGTATTTT.

The chain combines TRBV5-4 with TRBJ2-3, with 8 positions matching TRBD1. This CDR3 has 16 amino acids. Germline CDR1 SGHNT, CDR2 YYREEE (reference sequence). Trimming removed 1 base from V and 1 base from J; junction bases left unmatched: 5. The CDR3 region is CASSLSAGGRTDTQYF. In DNA, the CDR3 is TGTGCCAGCAGCTTGAGTGCAGGGGGCCGCACAGATACGCAGTATTTT.

This clone turned up a few times. V and J are TRBV30 and TRBJ2-2; possible D gene TRBD2, 5 bases. This CDR3 comprises 15 residues. The germline V gene encodes CDR1 GTSNPN and CDR2 SVGIG (reference sequence). The V end was cut by 1 base, the J end by 5 bases, with 14 bases between. CDR3: CAWSARLAGTGELFF. For the CDR3, the DNA is TGTGCCTGGAGTGCCCGCCTAGCTGGTACCGGGGAGCTGTTTTTT.

The CDR3 sequence is CASSEMGAHGRVNEQFF. The CDR3 nucleotides read TGTGCCAGCAGTGAAATGGGGGCTCACGGGCGGGTCAATGAGCAGTTCTTC. This chain joins TRBV6-1 and TRBJ2-1; D is perhaps TRBD1 (6 bases). CDR3 length equals 17 residues. Germline V gene data show CDR1 as MNHNS and CDR2 as SASEGT. V lost 2 bases and J lost 6, with 20 bases in between.

To note about this clone: At one boundary the junction diverges from the germline segment, which might be a read error. The rearrangement uses TRBV7-2 and TRBJ2-7; D call uncertain. The V gene's germline CDR1 is SGHTA and CDR2 FQGNSA. The CDR3 spans 13 residues. The CDR3 nucleotides read TGTGCCAGCAGCCAGGTAGTGTTGGATCCGATACACTTC. Translating gives CASSQVVLDPIHF.

This clone occurred a few times. The chain combines TRBV6-1 with TRBJ2-5, with no clear D. Germline V gene sequence: CDR1 MNHNS, CDR2 SASEGT. V gave up 3 bases and J gave up 9 bases, with 14 bases separating them. This CDR3 comprises 13 residues. CDR3 DNA sequence: TGTGCCAGCAGTGAGAACAGCAAATTGGCCCAGTACTTC. It is translated as CASSENSKLAQYF.